The sequence of this T cell receptor beta chain was determined in a study of T cells after posttransplantation cyclophosphamide. Study-wide points: Recipient CMV seropositivity and CMV reactivation strongly tracked TRB clonality. Blood and skin or GI T cell repertoires showed limited TRB overlap. Donor CD8+ memory clones often dominated recipient blood repertoires at later times.

This clone came up many times. The antigen remains undetermined. The length of the CDR3 is 17 residues. V gave up 1 base and J gave up 0 bases, with 13 bases separating them. CDR1 SGHTA and CDR2 FQGNSA come from the germline V gene. Using immunoSEQ multiplex PCR, the repertoire was profiled, and TCRdb retains in-frame clones only, with some absent. Listed for the sample are about 30,000 clones, none seen a single time. Specimen: PBMCs. The clonotype was recovered from a woman between 25 and 40 years old in good health and a related stem cell transplant donor. The chain employs TRBV7-2 and TRBJ1-5; tentative D call: TRBD1 (5 bases). The CDR3 region is CASSLDRLPSSNQPQHF. The CDR3 DNA follows: TGTGCCAGCAGCTTAGACAGGCTGCCCTCTAGCAATCAGCCCCAGCATTTT.